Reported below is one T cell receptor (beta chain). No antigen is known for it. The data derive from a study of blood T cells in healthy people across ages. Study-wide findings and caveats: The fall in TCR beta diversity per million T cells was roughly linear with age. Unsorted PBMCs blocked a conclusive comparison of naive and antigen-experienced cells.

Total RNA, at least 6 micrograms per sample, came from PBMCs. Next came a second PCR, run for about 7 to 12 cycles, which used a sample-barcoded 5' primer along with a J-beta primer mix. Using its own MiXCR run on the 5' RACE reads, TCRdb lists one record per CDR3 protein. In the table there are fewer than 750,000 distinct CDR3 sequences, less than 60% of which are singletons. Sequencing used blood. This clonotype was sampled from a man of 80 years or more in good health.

The chain's CDR3 is CASSQDTSGVPYEQYF. The CDR3 DNA reads as TGCGCCAGCAGCCAAGATACGTCAGGGGTCCCCTACGAGCAGTACTTC. The chain carries TRBV4-3 and TRBJ2-7; a possible D gene is TRBD1 (6 bases). Germline V lookup: CDR1 LGHNA, CDR2 YSLEER. CDR3 length equals 16 residues. The V gene lost 0 bases and the J gene lost 2 bases, with 14 bases spanning the gap.